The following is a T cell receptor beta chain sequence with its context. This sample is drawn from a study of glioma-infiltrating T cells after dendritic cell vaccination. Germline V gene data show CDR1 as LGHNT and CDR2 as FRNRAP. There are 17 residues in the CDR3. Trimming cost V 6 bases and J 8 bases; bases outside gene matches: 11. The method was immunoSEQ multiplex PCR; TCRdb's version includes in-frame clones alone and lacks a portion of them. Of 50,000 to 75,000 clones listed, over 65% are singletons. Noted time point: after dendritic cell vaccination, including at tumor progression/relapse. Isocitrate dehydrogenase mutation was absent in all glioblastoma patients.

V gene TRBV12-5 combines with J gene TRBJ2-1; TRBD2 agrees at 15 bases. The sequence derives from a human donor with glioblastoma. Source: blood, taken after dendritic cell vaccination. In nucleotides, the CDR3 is TGTGCTAGTGGCCTTGGACTAGCGGGGGGGCCTGGTGATGAGCAGTTCTTC. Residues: CASGLGLAGGPGDEQFF.